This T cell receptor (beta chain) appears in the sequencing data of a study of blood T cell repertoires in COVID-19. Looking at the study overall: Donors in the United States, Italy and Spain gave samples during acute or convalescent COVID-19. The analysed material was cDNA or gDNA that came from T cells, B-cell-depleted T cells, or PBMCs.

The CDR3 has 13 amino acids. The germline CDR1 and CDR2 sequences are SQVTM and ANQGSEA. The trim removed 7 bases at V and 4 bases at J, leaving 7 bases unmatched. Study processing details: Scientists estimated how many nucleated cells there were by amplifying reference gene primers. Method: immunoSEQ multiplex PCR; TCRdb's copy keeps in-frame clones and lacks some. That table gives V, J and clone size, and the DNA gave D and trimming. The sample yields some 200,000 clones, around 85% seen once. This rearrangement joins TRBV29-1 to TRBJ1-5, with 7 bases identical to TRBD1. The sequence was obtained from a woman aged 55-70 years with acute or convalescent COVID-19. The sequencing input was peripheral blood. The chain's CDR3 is CSAQQGTNQPQHF. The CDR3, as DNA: TGCAGCGCGCAACAGGGGACTAATCAGCCCCAGCATTTT.